This T cell receptor (beta chain) was identified in a study of blood T cell repertoires in COVID-19. Study in general: The United States, Italy and Spain were the sources of the acute and convalescent COVID-19 samples. T cells, B-cell-depleted T cells, or PBMCs supplied cDNA or gDNA.

Seattle's enrolled individuals joined amid active infection and were then monitored longitudinally. J gave up 5 bases and V 6 bases, and 9 bases lay outside the gene matches. The CDR3 consists of 14 residues. Per germline, CDR1 SGHAT and CDR2 FQDESV (reference sequence). In the original workflow: Amplifying reference gene primers gave estimates of nucleated cell counts. Method: immunoSEQ multiplex PCR; TCRdb's copy keeps in-frame clones and lacks some. For V, J and clone size, that table is used; D and trimming come from the DNA. The profile shows roughly 500,000 clones, nearly 90% of them singletons.

The clonotype comes from a young man with COVID-19, enrolled during active disease. The specimen was peripheral blood. The rearrangement joins TRBV11-1 to TRBJ2-5; 7 nucleotides align to TRBD1. The CDR3 loop is CASSRWTGLETQYF. CDR3 nucleotide sequence: TGTGCCAGCAGTCGGTGGACAGGTCTGGAGACCCAGTACTTC.